This TCR beta chain came from a study of shared clonotypes between healthy human individuals. Germline-derived CDR1 and CDR2 are ENHRY and SYGVKD. Germline trimming cut 6 bases from V and 1 base from J; bases unmatched to any gene: 2. The CDR3 consists of 13 residues. Splitting the CD4+ cells yielded a CD45RA+ naive subset and a CD45RA-negative memory subset. The protocol was immunoSEQ multiplex PCR, while the TCRdb copy is restricted to in-frame clones and leaves out a portion. The table lists 2.3 million or so clones, over 90% of them singletons. The TCR was taken from a young man in good health. Some clones in this sample may be carry-over from other donors' samples. The chain uses TRBV10-3 and TRBJ2-5; 7 nucleotides match TRBD1. Sequencing was performed on naive CD4+ T cells from PBMCs. Described subset: CD45RA+ positively selected. DNA of the CDR3: TGTGCCATCAGGGGGGACAGCCAAGAGACCCAGTACTTC. Translation: CAIRGDSQETQYF.